This T cell receptor beta chain was sequenced in a study of technical replicates of blood from several donors. TCRdb's copy holds only in-frame clones and misses some; the assay was immunoSEQ multiplex PCR. Of 75,000 to 95,000 clones listed, around 94% are singletons. Input material: T cells isolated from PBMCs. This TCR was recovered from a human donor in good health.

CDR3 sequence reads: CASVARGQNTEAFF. The CDR3 DNA is TGTGCCAGTGTGGCGAGGGGGCAGAACACTGAAGCTTTCTTT. The chain recombines TRBV28 with TRBJ1-1, with 7 positions matching TRBD1. Germline trimming cut 9 bases from V and 1 base from J; bases unmatched to any gene: 8. In germline, CDR1 is MDHEN, CDR2 SYDVKM. The CDR3 has 14 amino acids.